The source of this T cell receptor (beta chain) is a study of long-term antiretroviral therapy in people with HIV. The CDR3 covers 15 residues. Germline loops: CDR1 LNHDA, CDR2 SQIVND (reference sequence). V dropped 3 bases and J dropped 2 bases, with 13 bases sitting between them. The libraries were made with immunoSEQ v3.0 at survey level. Generated by immunoSEQ multiplex PCR, the TCRdb table keeps only in-frame clones and is missing some. There are over 35,000 clones in the sample; about 86% occur only once, and about 4% lies in the top ten. Study-level results: Patients on ART gained diversity, which nonetheless stayed below transplant donor controls.

Concerning this clone itself: Its antigen is currently unknown.

The starting material was unsorted PBMCs, obtained just before starting antiretroviral therapy. The sequence came from a woman between 18 and 29 years old with HIV. The chain joins TRBV19 to TRBJ1-2; D call uncertain. Written as DNA, the CDR3 is TGTGCCAGTAGTATCCCCCCCGGGATCAACTATGGCTACACCTTC. It specifies CASSIPPGINYGYTF.